These T cell receptor beta chains were read from a single sample in a study of CD8 T cells in ankylosing spondylitis. TCRdb re-called the 5' RACE reads with MiXCR, one entry per CDR3 protein. The repertoire holds more than 150,000 distinct CDR3 sequences, with more than 9% as singletons. Sequencing input: blood, either unsorted or a sorted T cell fraction (not recorded which). These receptors were obtained from a male donor with ankylosing spondylitis or in good health (not recorded which). The CDR3 runs from the conserved cysteine through the conserved F or W. The D gene is left open where the match is weak. Clone size is not always given. Where it is, it says once, few, many or a class for expanded clones.

>TRBV10-3|TRBJ2-1|-|many
CAISESWGAEQFF
TGTGCCATCAGTGAGTCCTGGGGGGCTGAGCAGTTCTTC
>TRBV5-1|TRBJ2-7|TRBD1|-
CASSLPTGGLEQYF
TGCGCCAGCAGCTTGCCGACAGGGGGGCTCGAGCAGTACTTC
>TRBV5-1|TRBJ2-1|TRBD2|-
CASSSVRGGLDEQFF
TGCGCCAGCAGCTCCGTGCGCGGGGGGTTGGATGAGCAGTTCTTC
>TRBV6-6|TRBJ1-1|-|many
CASSTGRDTEAFF
TGTGCCAGCAGTACGGGAAGGGACACTGAAGCTTTCTTT
>TRBV9|TRBJ2-7|TRBD1|few
CASSVSGTGGYEQYF
TGTGCCAGCAGCGTTTCCGGGACAGGGGGCTACGAGCAGTACTTC
>TRBV6-5|TRBJ1-1|TRBD1|many
CASSYSLLTGGDTEAFF
TGTGCCAGCAGTTACAGTCTTCTGACAGGGGGAGACACTGAAGCTTTCTTT
>TRBV5-6|TRBJ1-1|-|few
CASSLGGSNTEAFF
TGTGCCAGCAGCTTGGGGGGTTCGAACACTGAAGCTTTCTTT
>TRBV12-3/TRBV12-4|TRBJ1-2|TRBD1|-
CASSFPATGRLNYGYTF
TGTGCCAGCAGTTTCCCCGCGACAGGGCGTCTGAACTATGGCTACACCTTC
>TRBV5-1|TRBJ2-3|TRBD2|many
CASSLAREATDTQYF
TGCGCCAGCAGCTTGGCTCGGGAGGCCACAGATACGCAGTATTTT
>TRBV25-1|TRBJ1-4|-|-
CASSASPGGRITEKLFF
TGTGCCAGCAGTGCGTCCCCCGGGGGCCGCATTACTGAAAAACTGTTTTTT
>TRBV21-1|TRBJ1-5|-|-
CASSPLPGRAFFSNQPQHF
TGTGCCAGCAGCCCCCTCCCGGGTAGGGCGTTTTTTAGCAATCAGCCCCAGCATTTT
>TRBV3-1|TRBJ1-1|-|many
CASSQDTTEAFF
TGTGCCAGCAGCCAAGATACCACTGAAGCTTTCTTT
>TRBV7-6|TRBJ1-3|-|many
CASSAPASSGNTIYF
TGTGCCAGCAGCGCCCCAGCGAGCTCTGGAAACACCATATATTTT
>TRBV12-3/TRBV12-4|TRBJ1-1|-|many
CASSEQGFGTEAFF
TGTGCCAGCAGCGAACAGGGTTTCGGGACTGAAGCTTTCTTT